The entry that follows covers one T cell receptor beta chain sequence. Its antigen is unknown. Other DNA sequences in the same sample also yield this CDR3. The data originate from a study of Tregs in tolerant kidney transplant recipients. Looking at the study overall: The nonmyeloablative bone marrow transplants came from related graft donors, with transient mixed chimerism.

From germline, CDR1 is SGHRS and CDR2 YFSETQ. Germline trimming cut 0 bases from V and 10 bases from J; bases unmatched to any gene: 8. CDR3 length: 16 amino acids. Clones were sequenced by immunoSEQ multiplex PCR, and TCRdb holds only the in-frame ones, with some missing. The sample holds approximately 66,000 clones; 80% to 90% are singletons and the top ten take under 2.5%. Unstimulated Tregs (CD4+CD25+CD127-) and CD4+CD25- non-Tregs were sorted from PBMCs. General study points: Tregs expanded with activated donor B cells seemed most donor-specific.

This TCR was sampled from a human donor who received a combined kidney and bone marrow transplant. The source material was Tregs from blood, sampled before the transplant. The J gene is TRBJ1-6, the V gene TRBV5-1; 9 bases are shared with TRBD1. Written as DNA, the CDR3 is TGCGCCAGCAGCTTGGGGGGGACAGGGAGAAAATCACCCCTCCACTTT. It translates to CASSLGGTGRKSPLHF.